These 23 T cell receptor beta chains share one sample of origin, sequenced in a study of cytomegalovirus exposure and HLA in healthy donors (dated by TCRdb to 2017 to 2019). Libraries were constructed by the immunoSEQ multiplex PCR assay. A mixture of 60 forward primers for TCR Vbeta segments and 13 reverse primers for TCR Jbeta segments was used in the multiplex PCR. Entries here come from immuneACCESS through TCRdb and include only in-frame sequences with V and J called. Some clones fail to appear in such tables; in the studies checked, an unresolved V gene covers under half of the shortfall, and the cause of the remainder is unknown. The sample table shows 120,000 to 150,000 clones, and roughly 66% are seen once. The ten largest make up over 5% of the sample. Sequenced: PBMCs. These receptor sequences come from a woman between 55 and 75 years old in good health and CMV-seronegative.

A remark on this clone: At one end, the junction sequence differs from germline, possibly due to a read error. The rearrangement links TRBV2 to TRBJ1-2; a weak D match, TRBD1 (6 bases). The CDR3 has 11 residues. The germline CDR1 and CDR2 sequences are SNHLY and FYNNEI. The CDR3 is CASSEVAGERF. CDR3 sequence (DNA): TGTGCCAGCAGTGAAGTCGCAGGGGAGAGGTTC.

J is TRBJ1-1 and V is TRBV28, with 8 bases identical to TRBD1. Germline trimming cut 4 bases from V and 1 base from J; bases unmatched to any gene: 8. The CDR3 sequence is 16 residues long. From germline, CDR1 is MDHEN and CDR2 SYDVKM. The CDR3 region has the DNA TGTGCCAGCAGTTCGATCCAGGGGGCAAGGAACACTGAAGCTTTCTTT. This codes for CASSSIQGARNTEAFF.

The chain uses TRBV29-1 and TRBJ2-1; TRBD2 agrees at 7 bases. Germline trimming cut 7 bases from V and 3 bases from J; bases unmatched to any gene: 6. The CDR3 loop spans 13 amino acids. Germline CDR1 SQVTM, CDR2 ANQGSEA. The CDR3 reads CSALPSGYNEQFF. CDR3 DNA: TGCAGCGCCCTCCCTAGCGGCTACAATGAGCAGTTCTTC.

The chain is built from TRBV25-1 and TRBJ2-2; 11 nucleotides match TRBD2. The germline CDR1 and CDR2 sequences are MGHDK and SYGVNS. V lost 4 bases, J lost 2 bases, and 0 bases stayed unmatched. CDR3 length equals 15 residues. The CDR3 bases are TGTGCCAGCAGTGGACTAGCGGGAAACACCGGGGAGCTGTTTTTT. This codes for CASSGLAGNTGELFF.

J is TRBJ2-7 and V is TRBV6-5; 8 bases map to TRBD2. V shed 0 bases and J 3 bases; nucleotides not matched to a gene: 4. The CDR3 is 15 amino acids. The germline gives CDR1 MNHEY, CDR2 SVGAGI. The CDR3 sequence: CASSYSREGVYEQYF. The DNA of the CDR3 is TGTGCCAGCAGTTACTCTCGGGAGGGAGTCTACGAGCAGTACTTC.

The chain uses TRBV7-2 and TRBJ2-2, with D unclear. The V end lost 3 bases, the J end lost 2 bases, and 10 bases lay between the germline ends. This CDR3 spans 15 amino acids. Germline CDR1 reads SGHTA; CDR2 reads FQGNSA. This CDR3 is CASSLASLNTGELFF. CDR3 nucleotides: TGTGCCAGCAGCTTGGCCTCTTTAAACACCGGGGAGCTGTTTTTT.

This clone came up a few times. This chain links TRBV21-1 with TRBJ2-1; TRBD1, as called in the table, went unchecked against the DNA. TRBV21-1 is termed a pseudogene. The CDR3 is made up of 13 amino acids. The CDR3 here is CASSKPGENEQFF. Here the CDR3 DNA reads TGTGCCAGCAGCAAACCAGGGGAAAATGAGCAGTTCTTC.

The V gene is TRBV7-9, the J gene TRBJ2-7; 7 bases are a match to TRBD1. V shed 5 bases, J shed 2 bases, and the junction held 6 bases outside the gene matches. This CDR3 has 14 residues. In germline, CDR1 is SEHNR, CDR2 FQNEAQ (reference sequence). For the CDR3, the DNA is TGTGCCAGCAGCCCCGGGACAGCAACCTACGAGCAGTACTTC. This codes for CASSPGTATYEQYF. The whole variable domain, remainder taken from reference TRBV7-9 and TRBJ2-7, is DTGVSQNPRHKITKRGQNVTFRCDPISEHNRLYWYRQTLGQGPEFLTYFQNEAQLEKSRLLSDRFSAERPKGSFSTLEIQRTEQGDSAMYLCASSPGTATYEQYFGPGTRLTVT.

The CDR3 is CSVGTSVTTGELFF. CDR3 bases: TGCAGCGTCGGGACTAGCGTTACGACCGGGGAGCTGTTTTTT. The chain couples TRBV29-1 to TRBJ2-2; 10 positions agree with TRBD2. The CDR3 covers 14 residues. V lost 6 bases to trimming and J lost 5 bases; unmatched junction nucleotides: 6. Germline V gene lookup returns CDR1 SQVTM and CDR2 ANQGSEA.

The sample holds a few counts of this clone. The gene calls are TRBV7-2 and TRBJ2-3; 15 nucleotides agree with TRBD2. From germline, CDR1 is SGHTA and CDR2 FQGNSA. The V and J ends lost 2 bases and 3 bases, in that order; junction bases with no gene match: 9. The CDR3 has 19 residues. The CDR3, as DNA: TGTGCCAGCAGCTTAACCCGGACTAGCGGGGGGGCCCGTACAGATACGCAGTATTTT. Amino acids: CASSLTRTSGGARTDTQYF.

This chain connects TRBV28 to TRBJ1-4; TRBD1 matches at 9 bases. V was clipped by 5 bases and J by 10 bases; unmatched bases: 8. Per germline, CDR1 MDHEN and CDR2 SYDVKM. The CDR3 covers 14 residues. CDR3 in DNA: TGTGCCAGCAGTCTGACCGGGACAGGGTTAAAACTGTTTTTT. Protein: CASSLTGTGLKLFF.

The V and J genes are TRBV9 and TRBJ2-2; D might be TRBD2 (5 bases). The CDR3 sequence is 17 residues long. Germline loops: CDR1 SGDLS, CDR2 YYNGEE. Between the trimmed V and J ends, which lost 4 bases and 7 bases, there was a span of 23 bases. Here the CDR3 reads CASSSPRAGLTGGELFF. The CDR3 region has the DNA TGTGCCAGCAGCTCACCCCGCGCGGGTTTAACCGGCGGGGAGCTGTTTTTT.

The chain couples TRBV5-1 to TRBJ1-4, with D hard to call. CDR1 and CDR2 from the germline V gene are SGHRS and YFSETQ. This CDR3 region has 13 residues. V shed 0 bases and J shed 7 bases, with 7 bases lying between them. CDR3 amino acids: CASSLGTGEKLFF. CDR3 DNA sequence: TGCGCCAGCAGCTTGGGAACGGGTGAAAAACTGTTTTTT.

V is TRBV2 and J is TRBJ1-1, with 9 bases aligning to TRBD1. The V segment lost 6 bases and the J segment 11 bases; nucleotides outside the gene matches: 16. The CDR3 is 15 amino acids. Germline V gene data show CDR1 as SNHLY and CDR2 as FYNNEI. CDR3 amino acids: CASSAGTGRGIRAFF. CDR3 nucleotide sequence: TGTGCCAGCAGCGCAGGGACAGGGAGGGGCATTAGGGCTTTCTTT. Using reference TRBV2 and TRBJ1-1 for the parts outside the CDR3, the full variable domain is EPEVTQTPSHQVTQMGQEVILRCVPISNHLYFYWYRQILGQKVEFLVSFYNNEISEKSEIFDDQFSVERPDGSNFTLKIRSTKLEDSAMYFCASSAGTGRGIRAFFGQGTRLTVV.

Of note for this clone: The identical CDR3 is also encoded by other nucleotide sequences in the sample. The chain couples TRBV7-9 to TRBJ2-2; the match to TRBD1 covers 7 bases. Germline V CDR1 and CDR2: SEHNR, FQNEAQ (reference sequence). V shed 6 bases, J shed 3 bases, and the junction held 10 bases outside the gene matches. The CDR3 loop spans 16 amino acids. CDR3 region: CASRSKDRAYTGELFF. The CDR3 nucleotides are TGTGCCAGCAGAAGCAAAGACAGGGCTTACACCGGGGAGCTGTTTTTT.

The V call is TRBV7-6, the J call TRBJ2-7, with D possibly TRBD2 on 6 matching bases. In germline, CDR1 is SGHVS, CDR2 FNYEAQ. Trimming took off 1 base at V and 5 bases at J, with 6 bases between the two ends. This CDR3 contains 12 residues. The CDR3 bases are TGTGCCAGCAGCTTAGGGAGGGACGAGCAGTACTTC. Translating it yields CASSLGRDEQYF.

The chain couples TRBV27 to TRBJ1-4, with D possibly TRBD1 on 6 matching bases. V was cut by 5 bases and J by 6 bases, with 13 bases left in between. The CDR3 consists of 14 residues. The germline V gene encodes CDR1 MNHEY and CDR2 SMNVEV (reference sequence). The CDR3 is CASSISWTDEKLFF. As DNA, the CDR3 is TGTGCCAGCAGTATCTCCTGGACAGATGAAAAACTGTTTTTT. Based on the CDR3 plus reference TRBV27 and TRBJ1-4, the full variable domain is EAQVTQNPRYLITVTGKKLTVTCSQNMNHEYMSWYRQDPGLGLRQIYYSMNVEVTDKGDVPEGYKVSRKEKRNFPLILESPSPNQTSLYFCASSISWTDEKLFFGSGTQLSVL.

This clone was recorded a few times. The chain uses TRBV5-5 and TRBJ1-1; D not resolved. CDR3 size: 16 residues. CDR1 and CDR2 (germline): SGHKS, YYEKEE (reference sequence). Trimming left V 1 base short and J 0 bases short, with 13 bases between. CDR3 in amino acids: CASSLLPADMNTEAFF. Here the CDR3 DNA reads TGTGCCAGCAGCTTGCTGCCGGCAGACATGAACACTGAAGCTTTCTTT. The full variable domain, completed using reference TRBV5-5 and TRBJ1-1, is DAGVTQSPTHLIKTRGQQVTLRCSPISGHKSVSWYQQVLGQGPQFIFQYYEKEERGRGNFPDRFSARQFPNYSSELNVNALLLGDSALYLCASSLLPADMNTEAFFGQGTRLTVV.

This clone was detected only a few times. The chain has TRBV7-2 and TRBJ2-2, with D unclear. V gave up 5 bases and J gave up 5 bases, with 9 bases separating them. Germline V gene sequence: CDR1 SGHTA, CDR2 FQGNSA. The CDR3 loop spans 13 amino acids. The DNA of the CDR3 is TGTGCCAGCAGCACCCAGAGGACCGGGGAGCTGTTTTTT. Protein sequence: CASSTQRTGELFF.

This clone has just a few counts. The chain carries TRBV19 and TRBJ2-7; 8 positions match TRBD1. Germline CDR1 reads LNHDA; CDR2 reads SQIVND (reference sequence). The junction had 7 bases not matched to a gene; V was cut back by 2 bases and J by 4 bases. The CDR3 totals 15 residues. For the CDR3, the DNA is TGTGCCAGTAGTATACGGACAGGGAATGCTTACGAGCAGTACTTC. This codes for CASSIRTGNAYEQYF.

This chain joins TRBV19 and TRBJ1-1; 8 bases line up with TRBD1. With V trimmed by 8 bases and J by 1 base, 6 bases remained unmatched. In germline, CDR1 is LNHDA, CDR2 SQIVND (reference sequence). CDR3 length equals 14 residues. The CDR3 here is CASGYRGKNTEAFF. As DNA, the CDR3 is TGTGCCAGTGGCTACAGGGGGAAGAACACTGAAGCTTTCTTT. Supplemented by reference TRBV19 and TRBJ1-1, the full variable domain reads DGGITQSPKYLFRKEGQNVTLSCEQNLNHDAMYWYRQDPGQGLRLIYYSQIVNDFQKGDIAEGYSVSREKKESFPLTVTSAQKNPTAFYLCASGYRGKNTEAFFGQGTRLTVV.

This chain joins TRBV5-1 and TRBJ2-7; possible D gene TRBD1, 6 bases. CDR1 is SGHRS and CDR2 is YFSETQ in the germline V gene. This CDR3 contains 16 residues. The V end was cut by 2 bases, the J end by 3 bases, with 18 bases between. CDR3 region: CASSLETGALLYEQYF. The CDR3 DNA sequence: TGCGCCAGCAGCTTAGAGACAGGCGCTTTACTCTACGAGCAGTACTTC.

This chain connects TRBV7-8 to TRBJ2-1; D is undetermined. V dropped 5 bases and J dropped 1 base, with 9 bases sitting between them. CDR1 is SGHVS and CDR2 is FQNEAQ in the germline V gene. This CDR3 region has 14 residues. Here the CDR3 reads CASSPLRSYNEQFF. The CDR3 nucleotides read TGTGCCAGCAGCCCTTTACGGTCCTACAATGAGCAGTTCTTC.